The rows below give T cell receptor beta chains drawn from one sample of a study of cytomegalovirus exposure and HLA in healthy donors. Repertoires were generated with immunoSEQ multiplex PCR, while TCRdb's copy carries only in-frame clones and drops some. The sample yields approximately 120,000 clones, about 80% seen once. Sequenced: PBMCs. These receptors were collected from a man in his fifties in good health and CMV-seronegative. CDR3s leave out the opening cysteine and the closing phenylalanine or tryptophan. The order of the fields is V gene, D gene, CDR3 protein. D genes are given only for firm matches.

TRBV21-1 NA ASSAATGAPHNEQF
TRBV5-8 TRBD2 ASSLRGGTSNYEQY
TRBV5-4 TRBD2 ASSPGLAEFDEQF
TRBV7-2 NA ASSSSRDNEQF
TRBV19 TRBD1 ASSIPRQGLNTEAF
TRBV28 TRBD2 ASSSPGTSETDTQY
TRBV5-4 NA ASSSRLDATNEKLF
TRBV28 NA ASSQPGRAGPTDTQY
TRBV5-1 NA ASSLDRDTQY
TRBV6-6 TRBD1 ASSSVRGETQY
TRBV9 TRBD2 ASSVGTSDEQY
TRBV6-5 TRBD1 ASSYSGQGVSYEQY
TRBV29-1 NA SLRGGSGETQY
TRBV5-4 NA ASSSTGTRNEQY
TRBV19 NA ASSIGQGKPKNIQY
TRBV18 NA ASLSVSTDTQY
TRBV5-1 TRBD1 ASSLDPGGYTEAF
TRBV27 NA ASSIGGGNTEAF
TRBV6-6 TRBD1 ASSSQTGGSYGYT
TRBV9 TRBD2 ASSPARTSGLRVLETQY
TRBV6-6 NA ASSYGSGAKNIQY
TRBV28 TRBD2 ASSPTSGRAMF
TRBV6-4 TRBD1 ASSDNQGQRLF
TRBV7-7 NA ASSLGPEETQY
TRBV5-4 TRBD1 ASSSRGGQGAVEKLF
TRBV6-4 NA ASSGTGQLYGYT
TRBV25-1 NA ASSEVRRGPGNTIY
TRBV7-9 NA ASSLGGISTDTQY
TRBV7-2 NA ASSLRTDSGNTIY
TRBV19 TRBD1 ASRRQGNSNQPQH
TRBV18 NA ASSPGVVFDEQF
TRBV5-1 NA ASSFEDNTEAF
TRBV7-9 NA ASSSLRPWAGELF
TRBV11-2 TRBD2 ASSLGLAGDYEQY
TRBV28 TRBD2 ASNSIGLAGGSGDEQF
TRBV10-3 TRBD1 AIRPGQGEGGTEAF
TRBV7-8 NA ASSLLERYEQY
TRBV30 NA ACGSSQETQY
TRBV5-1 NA ASSLEQRETQY
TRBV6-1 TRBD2 ASITPASGSHEQY
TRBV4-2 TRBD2 ASSQGPSGRISEQY
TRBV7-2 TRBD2 ASSLASGRATGEQF
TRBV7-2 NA ASSLAFGTLELF
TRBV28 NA ASTDSFYGYT
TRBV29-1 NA SVSPSWSSYNEQF
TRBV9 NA ASTQALSGANVLT
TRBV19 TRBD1 ASLQGGGNQPQH
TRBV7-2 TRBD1 ASSVGQGAYEQY
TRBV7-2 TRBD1 ASSPQTGGNTEAF
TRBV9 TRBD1 ASSVNGQGDRGYT
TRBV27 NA ASSLSSRVNTEAF
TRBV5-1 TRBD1 ASSLTAGGSGEQY